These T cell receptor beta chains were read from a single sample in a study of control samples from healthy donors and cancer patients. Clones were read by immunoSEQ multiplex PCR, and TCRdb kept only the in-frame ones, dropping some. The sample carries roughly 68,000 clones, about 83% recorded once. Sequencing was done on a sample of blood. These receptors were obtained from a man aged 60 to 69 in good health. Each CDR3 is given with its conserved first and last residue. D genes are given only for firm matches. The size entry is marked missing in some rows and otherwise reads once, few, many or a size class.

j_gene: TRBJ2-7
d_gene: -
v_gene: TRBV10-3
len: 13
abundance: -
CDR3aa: CAISEQGGYEQYF
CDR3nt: TGTGCCATCAGTGAACAGGGCGGTTACGAGCAGTACTTC

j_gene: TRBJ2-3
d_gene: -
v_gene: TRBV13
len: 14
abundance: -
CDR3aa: CASSQSGSRDTQYF
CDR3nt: TGTGCCAGCAGCCAGAGCGGATCTCGGGATACGCAGTATTTT

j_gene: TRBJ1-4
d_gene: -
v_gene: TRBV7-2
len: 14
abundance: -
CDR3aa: CASTQDSLNEKLFF
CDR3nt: TGTGCCAGCACCCAGGACAGCCTTAATGAAAAACTGTTTTTT

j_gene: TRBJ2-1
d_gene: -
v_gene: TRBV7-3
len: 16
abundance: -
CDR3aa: CASSLRGTRSYNEQFF
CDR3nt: TGTGCCAGCAGCTTAAGAGGGACTCGCTCCTACAATGAGCAGTTCTTC

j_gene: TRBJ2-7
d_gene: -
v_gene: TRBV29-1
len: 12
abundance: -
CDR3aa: CSVCRERYEQYF
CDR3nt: TGCAGCGTTTGCCGGGAGAGGTACGAGCAGTACTTC

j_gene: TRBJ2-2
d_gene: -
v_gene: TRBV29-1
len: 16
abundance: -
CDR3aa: CSVEDHTESNTGELFF
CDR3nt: TGCAGCGTTGAAGATCATACGGAGTCAAACACCGGGGAGCTGTTTTTT

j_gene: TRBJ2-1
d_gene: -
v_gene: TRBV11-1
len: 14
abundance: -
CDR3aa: CASSTGLDYNEQFF
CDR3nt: TGTGCCAGCAGCACGGGACTTGACTACAATGAGCAGTTCTTC

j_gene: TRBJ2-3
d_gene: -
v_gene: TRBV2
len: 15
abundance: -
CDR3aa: CASSIQGGGTDTQYF
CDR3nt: TGTGCCAGCAGTATCCAGGGGGGTGGTACAGATACGCAGTATTTT

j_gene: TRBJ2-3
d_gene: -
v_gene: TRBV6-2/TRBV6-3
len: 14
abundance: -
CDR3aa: CASSYPLPLDTQYF
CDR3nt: TGTGCCAGCAGTTACCCCCTGCCCCTGGATACGCAGTATTTT

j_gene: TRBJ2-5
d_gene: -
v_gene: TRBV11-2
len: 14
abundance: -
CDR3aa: CASSSSGFWETQYF
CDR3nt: TGTGCCAGCAGCTCCTCCGGCTTTTGGGAGACCCAGTACTTC

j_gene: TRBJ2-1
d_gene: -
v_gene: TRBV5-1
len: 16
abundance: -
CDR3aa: CASSKQGIEVVDEQFF
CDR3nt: TGCGCCAGCAGCAAACAGGGTATTGAAGTGGTCGATGAGCAGTTCTTC

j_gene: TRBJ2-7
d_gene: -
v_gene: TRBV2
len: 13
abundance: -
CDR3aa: CASALAGGYEQYF
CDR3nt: TGTGCCAGCGCGTTAGCCGGCGGGTACGAGCAGTACTTC

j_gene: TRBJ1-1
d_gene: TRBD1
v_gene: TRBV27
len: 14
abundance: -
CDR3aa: CASRGGGRVTEAFF
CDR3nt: TGTGCCAGCAGGGGAGGGGGCCGTGTCACTGAAGCTTTCTTT

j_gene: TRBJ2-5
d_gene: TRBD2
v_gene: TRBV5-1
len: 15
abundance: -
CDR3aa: CASSLNALAGTFWYF
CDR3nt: TGCGCCAGCAGCTTGAACGCACTAGCGGGGACGTTTTGGTACTTC

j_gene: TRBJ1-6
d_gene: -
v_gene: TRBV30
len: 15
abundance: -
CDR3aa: CAWRGRGRGISPLHF
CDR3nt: TGTGCCTGGAGGGGGAGGGGCCGGGGGATTTCACCCCTCCACTTT

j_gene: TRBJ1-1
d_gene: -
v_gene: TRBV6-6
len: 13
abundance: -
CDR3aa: CASTENRDAEAFF
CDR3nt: TGTGCCAGCACGGAAAACAGGGATGCTGAAGCTTTCTTT

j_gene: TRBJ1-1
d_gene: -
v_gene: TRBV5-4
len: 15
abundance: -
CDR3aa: CASSLPSSANTEAFF
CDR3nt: TGTGCCAGCAGCTTGCCCTCGTCCGCGAACACTGAAGCTTTCTTT

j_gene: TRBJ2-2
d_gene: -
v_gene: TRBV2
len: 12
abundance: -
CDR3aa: CASRRTNGELFF
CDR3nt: TGTGCCAGCAGACGGACTAACGGGGAGCTGTTTTTT

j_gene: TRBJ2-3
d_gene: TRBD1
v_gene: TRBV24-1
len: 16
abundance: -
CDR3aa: CATSDKDRGRTDTQYF
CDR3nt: TGTGCCACCAGTGATAAGGACAGGGGTAGGACAGATACGCAGTATTTT

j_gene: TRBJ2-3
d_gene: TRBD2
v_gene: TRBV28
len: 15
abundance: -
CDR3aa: CASRASGRVRDTQYF
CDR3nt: TGTGCCAGCAGGGCTAGCGGGAGGGTCCGAGATACGCAGTATTTT

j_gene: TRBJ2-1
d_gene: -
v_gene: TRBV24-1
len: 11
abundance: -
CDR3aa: CALGPYNEQFF
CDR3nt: TGTGCCCTAGGTCCCTACAATGAGCAGTTCTTC

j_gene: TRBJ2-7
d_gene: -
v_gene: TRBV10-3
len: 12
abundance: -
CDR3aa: CAINSPSYEQYF
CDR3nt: TGTGCCATCAATAGCCCGTCGTACGAGCAGTACTTC

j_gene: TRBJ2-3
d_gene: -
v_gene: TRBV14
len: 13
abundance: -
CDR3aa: CASSTLLVSTQYF
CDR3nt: TGTGCCAGCAGCACCCTTCTAGTCTCTACGCAGTATTTT

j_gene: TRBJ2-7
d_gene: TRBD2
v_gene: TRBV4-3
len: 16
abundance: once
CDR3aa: CASSQDLTSGSREQYF
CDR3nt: TGCGCCAGCAGCCAAGATCTAACTAGCGGGAGTCGCGAGCAGTACTTC

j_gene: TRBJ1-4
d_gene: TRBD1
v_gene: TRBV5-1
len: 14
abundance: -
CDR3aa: CASSPDRVVEKLFF
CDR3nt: TGCGCCAGCAGCCCGGACAGGGTAGTTGAAAAACTGTTTTTT

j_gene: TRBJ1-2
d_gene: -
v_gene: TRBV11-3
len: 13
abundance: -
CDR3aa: CASSLHGGAGYTF
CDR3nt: TGTGCCAGCAGCTTACATGGAGGGGCTGGCTACACCTTC

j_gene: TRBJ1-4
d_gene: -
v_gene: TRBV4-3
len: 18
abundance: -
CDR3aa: CASSQGPRATAANEKLFF
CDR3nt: TGCGCCAGCAGCCAAGGGCCCCGGGCAACGGCCGCTAATGAAAAACTGTTTTTT

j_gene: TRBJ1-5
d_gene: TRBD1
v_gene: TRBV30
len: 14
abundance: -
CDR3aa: CAWSYGQGNQPQHF
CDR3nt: TGTGCCTGGTCTTATGGACAGGGAAATCAGCCCCAGCATTTT

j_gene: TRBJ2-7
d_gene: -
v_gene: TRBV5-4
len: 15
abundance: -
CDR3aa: CASSYRDVGSYEQYF
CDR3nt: TGTGCCAGCAGCTATCGGGACGTGGGCTCCTACGAGCAGTACTTC

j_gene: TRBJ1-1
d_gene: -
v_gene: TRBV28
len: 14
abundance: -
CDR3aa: CATQPGGGNTEAFF
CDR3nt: TGTGCCACCCAACCGGGAGGGGGGAACACTGAAGCTTTCTTT

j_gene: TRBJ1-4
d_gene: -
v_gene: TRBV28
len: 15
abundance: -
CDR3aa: CASSSLGTTNEKLFF
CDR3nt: TGTGCCAGCAGCTCGTTGGGGACAACTAATGAAAAACTGTTTTTT

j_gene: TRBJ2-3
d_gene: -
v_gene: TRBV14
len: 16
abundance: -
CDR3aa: CASSVYPGLYTDTQYF
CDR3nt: TGTGCCAGCAGCGTATACCCGGGACTGTACACAGATACGCAGTATTTT

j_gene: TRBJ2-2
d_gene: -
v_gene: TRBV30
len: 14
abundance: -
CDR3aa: CAYPGGANTGELFF
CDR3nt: TGTGCCTACCCGGGGGGCGCGAACACCGGGGAGCTGTTTTTT

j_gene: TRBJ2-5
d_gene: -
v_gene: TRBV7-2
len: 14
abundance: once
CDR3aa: CASSLAGYRETQYF
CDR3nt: TGTGCCAGCAGCTTAGCGGGATACCGGGAGACCCAGTACTTC

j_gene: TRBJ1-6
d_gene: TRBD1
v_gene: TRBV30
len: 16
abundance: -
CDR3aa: CAWSPGQSSYNSPLHF
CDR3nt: TGTGCCTGGAGCCCGGGACAGAGCTCCTATAATTCACCCCTCCACTTT

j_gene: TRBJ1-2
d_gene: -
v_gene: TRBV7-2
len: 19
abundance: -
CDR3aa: CASSYRAADLDSPNYGYTF
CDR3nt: TGTGCCAGCAGCTACCGAGCCGCGGATTTGGACAGCCCTAACTATGGCTACACCTTC

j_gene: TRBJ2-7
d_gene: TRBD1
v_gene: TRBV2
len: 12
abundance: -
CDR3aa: CASSDDRDEQYF
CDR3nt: TGTGCCAGCAGTGATGACAGGGACGAGCAGTACTTC

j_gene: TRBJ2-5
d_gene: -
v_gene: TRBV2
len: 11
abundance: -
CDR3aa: CASSSQETQYF
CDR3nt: TGTGCCAGCTCTAGCCAAGAGACCCAGTACTTC

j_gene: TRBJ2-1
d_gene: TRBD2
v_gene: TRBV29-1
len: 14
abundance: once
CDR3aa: CSVGGLAGDNEQFF
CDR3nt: TGCAGCGTGGGGGGACTAGCGGGAGATAATGAGCAGTTCTTC

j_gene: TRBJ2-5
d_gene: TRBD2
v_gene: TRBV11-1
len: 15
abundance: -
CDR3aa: CASSLGLAGKETQYF
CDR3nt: TGTGCCAGCAGCTTAGGACTAGCGGGGAAAGAGACCCAGTACTTC

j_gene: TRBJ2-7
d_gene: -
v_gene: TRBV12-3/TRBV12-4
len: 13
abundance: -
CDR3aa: CASSLTELYEQYF
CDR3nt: TGTGCCAGCAGTTTGACAGAGCTCTACGAGCAGTACTTC

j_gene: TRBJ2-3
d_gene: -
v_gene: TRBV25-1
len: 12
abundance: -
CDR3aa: CASSPGADTQYF
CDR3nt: TGTGCCAGCAGTCCAGGGGCAGATACGCAGTATTTT

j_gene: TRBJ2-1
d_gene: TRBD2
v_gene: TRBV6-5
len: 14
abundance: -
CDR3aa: CASSSTPTSGRQFF
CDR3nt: TGTGCCAGCAGTTCAACCCCCACTAGCGGGAGGCAGTTCTTC

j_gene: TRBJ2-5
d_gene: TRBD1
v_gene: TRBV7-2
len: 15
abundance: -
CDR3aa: CASSTRTGSGETQYF
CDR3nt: TGTGCCAGCAGCACCAGGACAGGGTCGGGAGAGACCCAGTACTTC

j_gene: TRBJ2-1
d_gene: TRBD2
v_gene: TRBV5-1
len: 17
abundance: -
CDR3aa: CASSLTSGRGFYNEQFF
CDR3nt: TGCGCCAGCAGCTTGACTAGCGGGAGGGGGTTCTACAATGAGCAGTTCTTC

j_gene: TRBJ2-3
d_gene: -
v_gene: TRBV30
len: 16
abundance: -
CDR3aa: CAWSVSWGAGTDTQYF
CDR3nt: TGTGCCTGGAGTGTTTCTTGGGGGGCTGGCACAGATACGCAGTATTTT

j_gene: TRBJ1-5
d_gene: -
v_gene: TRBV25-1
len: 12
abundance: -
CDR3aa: CASSGAGGPQHF
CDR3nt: TGTGCCAGTTCAGGGGCTGGTGGGCCCCAGCATTTT

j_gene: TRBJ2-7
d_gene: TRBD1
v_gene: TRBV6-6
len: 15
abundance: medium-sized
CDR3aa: CASSNRGTGVYEQYF
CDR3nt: TGTGCCAGCAGCAACAGGGGCACGGGTGTGTACGAGCAGTACTTC

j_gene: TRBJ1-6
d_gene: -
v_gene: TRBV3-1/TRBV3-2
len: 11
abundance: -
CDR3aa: CASARGTTLHF
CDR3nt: TGTGCCAGCGCCCGTGGAACAACTCTCCACTTT

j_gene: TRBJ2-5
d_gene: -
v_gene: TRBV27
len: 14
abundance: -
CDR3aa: CASSPHAGLETQYF
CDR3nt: TGTGCCAGCAGTCCCCACGCCGGATTAGAGACCCAGTACTTC

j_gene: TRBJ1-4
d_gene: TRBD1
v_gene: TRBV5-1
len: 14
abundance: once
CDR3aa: CASSTGQGNEKLFF
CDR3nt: TGCGCCAGCAGCACGGGACAGGGAAATGAAAAACTGTTTTTT

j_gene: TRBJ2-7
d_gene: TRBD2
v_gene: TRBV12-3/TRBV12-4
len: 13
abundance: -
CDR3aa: CASRPSGAYEQYF
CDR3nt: TGTGCCAGCAGGCCTAGCGGGGCCTACGAGCAGTACTTC

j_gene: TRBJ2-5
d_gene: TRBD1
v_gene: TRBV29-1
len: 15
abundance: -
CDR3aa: CSVEDPQGGQETQYF
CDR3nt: TGCAGCGTTGAAGATCCACAGGGGGGTCAAGAGACCCAGTACTTC

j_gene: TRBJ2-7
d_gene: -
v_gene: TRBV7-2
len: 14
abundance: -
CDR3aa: CASSLVAQGHEQYF
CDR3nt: TGTGCCAGCAGCTTAGTGGCCCAGGGACACGAGCAGTACTTC

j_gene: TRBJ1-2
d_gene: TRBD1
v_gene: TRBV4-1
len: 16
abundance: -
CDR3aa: CASSQAVQGARYGYTF
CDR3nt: TGCGCCAGCAGCCAAGCCGTCCAGGGGGCGCGATATGGCTACACCTTC

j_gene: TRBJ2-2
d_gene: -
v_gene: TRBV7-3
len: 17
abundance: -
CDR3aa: CASSLQPAGRHRGELFF
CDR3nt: TGTGCCAGCAGCTTACAACCCGCGGGACGGCACCGAGGGGAGCTGTTTTTT

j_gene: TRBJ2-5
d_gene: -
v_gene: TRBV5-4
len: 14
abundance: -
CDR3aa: CASSLGQGQETQYF
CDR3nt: TGTGCCAGCAGCTTGGGCCAGGGACAAGAGACCCAGTACTTC

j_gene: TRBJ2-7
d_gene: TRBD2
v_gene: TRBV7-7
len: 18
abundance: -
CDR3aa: CASSRAPAGGPPTYEQYF
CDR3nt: TGTGCCAGCAGCCGGGCTCCAGCGGGAGGGCCTCCTACCTACGAGCAGTACTTC

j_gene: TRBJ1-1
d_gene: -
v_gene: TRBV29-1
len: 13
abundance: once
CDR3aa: CSVRTDMNTEAFF
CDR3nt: TGCAGCGTCCGGACGGACATGAACACTGAAGCTTTCTTT

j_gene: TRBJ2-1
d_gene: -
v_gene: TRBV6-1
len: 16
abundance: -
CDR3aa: CASSEIGVSSYNEQFF
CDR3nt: TGTGCCAGCAGTGAAATCGGGGTGAGCTCCTACAATGAGCAGTTCTTC